The TCR beta chain described here comes from a study of blood T cells in healthy people across ages (dated by TCRdb to the mid-2010s). A note on the overall study: In model experiments, template switching captured about one uniquely barcoded TCR beta cDNA molecule for every two T cells. For two donors (one aged 18 to 30 and one aged 80 or older), the study analyzed two additional independent replicas of 1 million unique cDNA reads from the same blood draw. The donors were split into four age groups: young (average around 17 years), middle-aged (roughly 39), aged (more than 60) and long-lived (over 80). Donors of different ages were randomly distributed across sequencing lanes to avoid experimental bias. Using deep sequencing normalized with unique cDNA molecular identifiers, the study measured how TCR beta repertoire diversity changes with age. Overall study results and their limits: Total diversity estimates from one million sequenced T cells were considered lower bounds and underestimates. The long-lived group showed more naive CD4+ T cells, fewer expanded clones and increased TCR diversity than the aged group, suggesting age selection. The CMV infection status of donors was not known, potentially confounding age-related changes in expanded clonotypes. A strong correlation was found between observed TCR beta diversity and the percentage of naive T cells measured by flow cytometry. Observed TCR beta diversity per million T cells fell roughly linearly with age, and a significant reduction was already apparent by age around 40. Because profiling used bulk unsorted PBMCs, naive and antigen-experienced compartments could not be compared conclusively.

Systemically healthy Caucasian individuals from Russia, 35 to 50 in total and aged roughly 6 to 95 years, were included as donors. Each donor gave 8 to 10 milliliters of peripheral blood, collected into EDTA-treated Vacutainer tubes. Ficoll-Paque density-gradient centrifugation was used to isolate PBMCs, with at least 6.5 million per sample. Total RNA, at least 6 micrograms per sample, was extracted from PBMCs with Trizol reagent. For every donor, an aliquot of PBMCs went through flow cytometry to measure the percentages of naive CD45RAhigh/CD27high T cells. Worth noting for this clonotype: Its target antigen remains unknown. No much larger clone is present one base from it, and per-base qualities are unavailable.

The cysteine opens and the phenylalanine closes a CDR3 of 18 amino acids. This entry keeps only the CDR3 DNA: 54 bases, framed from base 1. Libraries were made using 5' RACE. The run used an Illumina HiSeq 2500. A second PCR of roughly 7 to 12 cycles was performed with a sample-barcoded 5' primer and a J-beta primer mix. A template-switch 5' adaptor carrying 12 random nucleotides introduced a unique molecular identifier onto each TCR beta cDNA molecule. At least 2.5 million CDR3-containing paired-end reads were obtained from each sample. First-strand cDNA synthesis was performed from all RNA using the Mint cDNA synthesis kit, with priming by a TRBC-specific oligonucleotide. All cDNA was treated with uracil-DNA glycosylase and then went through a first 18-cycle PCR with the universal primers M1SS and BC2_uni_R. Per the authors' processing: Each sample was normalized by randomly selecting 1 million high-quality reads, each carrying a distinct molecular identifier. Reads with shared molecular identifiers were discarded instead of being binned into consensus sequences. MiTCR, run with a Q25 quality threshold and the strictest error-elimination algorithm, handled CDR3 identification, clonotype clustering and error correction. Lower-bound total TCR beta diversity was estimated with a nonparametric unseen species model using Euler transformation. Through fastp at Q25 and MiXCR, TCRdb rebuilt clones from the public reads, retaining in-frame beta chains. Entries that share a CDR3 protein sequence are merged under the most common genes and DNA. The authors' filters were not applied to this entry. The sample has 790,000 or so distinct CDR3 sequences on record, around 45% of them singletons. The ten largest clones add up to 15% to 20% of the sample.

The V and J segments used are TRBV21-1 and TRBJ2-3; the table assigns TRBD2, which was not confirmed against the DNA. TRBV21-1 is an annotated pseudogene. The TCR was taken from an elderly man in good health. The sequencing input was blood. The base sequence is TGTACCAGCAGCAAAGGAGGCCTAGGGGGAGGCTATACAGATACGCAGTATTTT. It encodes CTSSKGGLGGGYTDTQYF.